This entry lists 7 T cell receptor beta chains sequenced from one sample in a study of blood T cell repertoires in COVID-19. Assay used: immunoSEQ multiplex PCR; TCRdb lists only in-frame clones, some missing. This sample has 380,000 or so clones; roughly 87% occur once, and the top ten carry 2% to 2.5%. Sequencing was carried out using PBMCs or T cells enriched from blood (not recorded which). These receptors all come from a middle-aged woman with acute COVID-19.

The chain is built from TRBV19 and TRBJ1-1; TRBD1 matches 9 bases. V lost 5 bases and J lost 1; bases outside the gene matches: 5. This CDR3 region has 15 residues. Germline V CDR1 and CDR2: LNHDA, SQIVND (reference sequence). This chain's CDR3 is CASSDRTGANTEAFF. CDR3 DNA sequence: TGTGCCAGTAGTGATCGGACAGGGGCGAACACTGAAGCTTTCTTT.

This rearrangement joins TRBV18 to TRBJ2-5; maybe TRBD1 (5 bases). Trimming shortened V by 3 bases and J by 2 bases, and 13 bases separated the two germline ends. The CDR3 runs to 15 residues. The germline V gene has CDR1 KGHSH and CDR2 LQKENI. The CDR3 loop reads CASSPLRVGQETQYF. The CDR3 DNA is TGTGCCAGCTCACCTCTCAGGGTCGGGCAAGAGACCCAGTACTTC.

The chain combines TRBV3-1 (or the pseudogene TRBV3-2) with TRBJ1-5, with 7 bases identical to TRBD1. Looked up from germline, CDR1 is LGHDT and CDR2 is YNNKEL (reference sequence). CDR3 length: 16 amino acids. V shed 0 bases and J 4 bases; nucleotides not matched to a gene: 6. The CDR3 is CASSQDRQGFNQPQHF. CDR3 nucleotide sequence: TGTGCCAGCAGCCAAGATCGACAGGGCTTTAATCAGCCCCAGCATTTT.

The V and J genes are TRBV11-3 and TRBJ2-5; TRBD1 matches 8 bases. Germline V CDR1 and CDR2: SGHNT, YENEEA. The junction had 2 bases not matched to a gene; V was cut back by 4 bases and J by 4 bases. This CDR3 region has 13 residues. CDR3 in DNA: TGTGCCAGCAGCTCCAGGGGGCGAGAGACCCAGTACTTC. Protein sequence: CASSSRGRETQYF. Full variable domain (rest looked up from reference TRBV11-3 and TRBJ2-5): EAGVVQSPRYKIIEKKQPVAFWCNPISGHNTLYWYLQNLGQGPELLIRYENEEAVDDSQLPKDRFSAERLKGVDSTLKIQPAELGDSAVYLCASSSRGRETQYFGPGTRLLVL.

CDR3 nucleotides: TGTGCCAGCAGCTTTGGGCAGGGCACAGATACGCAGTATTTT. Its translation: CASSFGQGTDTQYF. V and J are TRBV5-4 and TRBJ2-3, with D hard to call. The germline gives CDR1 SGHNT, CDR2 YYREEE (reference sequence). V lost 2 bases, J lost 1 base, and 8 bases lay in between. The CDR3 loop spans 14 amino acids.

The chain joins TRBV30 to TRBJ1-1, with 8 bases that match TRBD1. V shed 3 bases, J shed 6 bases, and the junction held 12 bases outside the gene matches. The germline V gene has CDR1 GTSNPN and CDR2 SVGIG (reference sequence). This CDR3 region has 15 residues. CDR3 nucleotides: TGTGCCTGGAGCGACCGATCCAGGGGGCGGGCTGAAGCTTTCTTT. As protein: CAWSDRSRGRAEAFF.

In this sample, this clone turned up once. V is TRBV7-6 and J is TRBJ2-5; 8 bases are shared with TRBD2. The CDR3 contains 14 residues. J gave up 10 bases and V 5 bases, and 12 bases lay outside the gene matches. Germline CDR1 and CDR2: SGHVS and FNYEAQ. The CDR3 reads CASSRTGLGDHQYF. The CDR3 region has the DNA TGTGCCAGCAGCCGTACGGGACTAGGGGATCACCAGTACTTC.